The rows below give T cell receptor beta chains drawn from one sample of a study of shared clonotypes between healthy human individuals. Generated by immunoSEQ multiplex PCR, the TCRdb table keeps only in-frame clones and is missing some. The sample has 900,000 to 1,200,000 clones, around 78% seen once. Sequences were obtained from memory CD4+ T cells from PBMCs. Every receptor here comes from a young man in good health. Some clones in this sample may be carry-over from other donors' samples. Each CDR3 is given with its conserved first and last residue. A D gene is named only where the DNA matches it firmly. Clone sizes are given selectively: once, few, many, or a class where the clone is expanded.

TRBV4-1,TRBJ2-2,.,.,CASSPGLRGSGELFF,TGCGCCAGCAGCCCGGGCCTTAGGGGGTCCGGGGAGCTGTTTTTT
TRBV7-2,TRBJ1-2,.,.,CASSLSKGTGRGYTF,TGTGCCAGCAGCTTATCGAAGGGTACAGGACGGGGCTACACCTTC
TRBV11-2,TRBJ1-5,.,TRBD1,CASSQDFLGQGIQPQHF,TGTGCCAGCAGCCAAGACTTCTTAGGACAGGGGATTCAGCCCCAGCATTTT
TRBV5-1,TRBJ1-3,.,.,CASSSDRAGNTIYF,TGCGCCAGCAGCTCTGATAGGGCTGGAAACACCATATATTTT
TRBV6-1,TRBJ1-4,.,.,CASREYAEKLFF,TGTGCCAGCAGGGAGTACGCTGAAAAACTGTTTTTT
TRBV5-6,TRBJ2-7,few,.,CASSLGRQDEQYF,TGTGCCAGCAGCTTGGGGAGACAGGACGAGCAGTACTTC
TRBV30,TRBJ2-5,.,.,CAWSMRAGETQYF,TGTGCCTGGAGTATGAGGGCCGGAGAGACCCAGTACTTC
TRBV29-1,TRBJ1-1,.,TRBD1,CSVDRGDTEAFF,TGCAGCGTCGACAGGGGGGACACTGAAGCTTTCTTT
TRBV23-1,TRBJ2-1,.,TRBD1,CATNRGNEQFF,TGCGCCACCAACAGGGGGAATGAGCAGTTCTTC
TRBV25-1,TRBJ1-2,.,.,CASSESHTDYGYTF,TGTGCCAGCAGTGAGAGCCATACGGACTATGGCTACACCTTC
TRBV2,TRBJ2-1,once,TRBD2,CASRPLAGASSYNEQFF,TGTGCCAGCAGACCTCTAGCGGGGGCGAGCTCCTACAATGAGCAGTTCTTC
TRBV4-2,TRBJ1-1,.,TRBD1,CASSQLFPQGANTEAFF,TGTGCCAGCAGCCAACTGTTTCCCCAGGGGGCGAACACTGAAGCTTTCTTT
TRBV9,TRBJ2-7,.,TRBD1,CASSPTVQGVYGEQYF,TGTGCCAGCAGCCCTACCGTACAGGGGGTCTACGGCGAGCAGTACTTC
TRBV15,TRBJ2-2,.,TRBD2,CATRRAGVRTGELFF,TGTGCCACCAGGAGAGCGGGAGTCCGAACCGGGGAGCTGTTTTTT
TRBV10-3,TRBJ2-7,.,TRBD2,CAIKEREGYEQYF,TGTGCCATCAAGGAGCGGGAGGGGTACGAGCAGTACTTC
TRBV20-1,TRBJ2-7,.,.,CSAGRDYEQYF,TGCAGTGCTGGGCGGGACTACGAGCAGTACTTC
TRBV2,TRBJ1-5,.,TRBD1,CASTRRHTGGGQPQHF,TGTGCCAGCACCAGGAGACATACAGGGGGAGGGCAGCCCCAGCATTTT
TRBV5-1,TRBJ1-3,.,.,CASSEGLWSGNTIYF,TGCGCCAGCAGTGAGGGGCTATGGTCGGGAAACACCATATATTTT
TRBV6-1,TRBJ1-5,.,TRBD1,CASSETGAVQPQHF,TGTGCCAGCAGTGAAACAGGGGCAGTCCAGCCCCAGCATTTT
TRBV5-6,TRBJ2-5,.,TRBD2,CASRSGTTLETQYF,TGTGCCAGCAGATCCGGGACTACCCTAGAGACCCAGTACTTC
TRBV2,TRBJ2-7,once,.,CASSEGFLSYEQYF,TGTGCCAGCAGTGAGGGCTTCCTCTCCTACGAGCAGTACTTC
TRBV28,TRBJ2-7,.,.,CATSGTWASYEQYF,TGTGCCACCTCCGGCACCTGGGCGTCCTACGAGCAGTACTTC
TRBV19,TRBJ2-7,few,TRBD1,CASSIAGTGLYEQYF,TGTGCCAGTAGTATAGCCGGGACAGGCCTCTACGAGCAGTACTTC
TRBV29-1,TRBJ2-5,few,TRBD1,CSVTQGVETQYF,TGCAGCGTTACACAGGGGGTAGAGACCCAGTACTTC
TRBV5-4,TRBJ2-1,.,.,CASSLDLAGYNEQFF,TGTGCCAGCAGCTTGGATCTCGCGGGGTACAATGAGCAGTTCTTC
TRBV27,TRBJ2-7,.,TRBD1,CASSLWDRGSYEQYF,TGTGCCAGCAGTTTATGGGACAGGGGGTCCTACGAGCAGTACTTC
TRBV5-5,TRBJ1-2,few,.,CASSSSGTSKAGYTF,TGTGCCAGCAGCTCCTCCGGGACGTCAAAGGCTGGCTACACCTTC
TRBV10-3,TRBJ2-1,.,.,CAISSLEDNEQFF,TGTGCCATCAGTTCTCTAGAAGACAATGAGCAGTTCTTC
TRBV4-3,TRBJ2-7,.,.,CASSQAQPGEQYF,TGCGCCAGCAGCCAAGCCCAACCAGGCGAGCAGTACTTC